This T cell receptor beta chain was observed in a study of T cell clones after liver transplantation. Across the study: In this trial, immunosuppression withdrawal was attempted within 2 years of liver transplant. Tolerance: complete withdrawal held at least one year, liver enzymes staying within twice normal. Blood was drawn pre-transplant, before withdrawal, and after full or failed withdrawal. Study-wide findings and caveats: Post-transplant, graft-donor-reactive CD4 TCRbeta sequences in blood dropped significantly in 5 of 8 subjects.

The CDR3 has 14 residues. Trimming took 7 bases from V and 9 from J; bases not matched to a gene: 7. CDR1 SNHLY and CDR2 FYNNEI come from the germline V gene. For this clone: Its matching antigen is unknown.

The method was immunoSEQ multiplex PCR; TCRdb's version includes in-frame clones alone and lacks a portion of them. The data contain some 59,000 clones, less than 75% of them seen just once; the ten biggest clones take up 8% to 10%. The receptor was isolated from a human patient who received a liver transplant. The graft donor may have given rise to some T cells. The chain employs TRBV2 and TRBJ1-6, with TRBD1 matching over 9 bases. The specimen comprised CD4+ T cells from blood, sampled at the 22-month timepoint. The CDR3 region has the DNA TGTGCCAGCACCACAACAGGGGGCGGTTCACCCCTCCACTTT. Translation: CASTTTGGGSPLHF.